The 28 T cell receptor beta chains in this list originate from one sample, sequenced in a study of PD-L1 blockade in urothelial cancer. The time point here: pretreatment peripheral blood. Some clones are missing from TCRdb's copy, which holds only in-frame ones; the method was immunoSEQ multiplex PCR. The table lists about 52,000 clones, 84% of them singletons, with roughly 1.4% in the top ten. The material was PBMCs, obtained around atezolizumab (anti-PD-L1) treatment. The receptors were sampled from a man aged 45-65 years with urothelial cancer.

This chain uses TRBV19 with TRBJ2-2; the match to TRBD1 covers 8 bases. The CDR3 has 16 residues. Unmatched junction bases numbered 7, after V lost 1 base and J lost 6 bases. The germline V gene has CDR1 LNHDA and CDR2 SQIVND (reference sequence). Here the CDR3 DNA reads TGTGCCAGTAGTATAGGGACAGGGTTGGGGGCCGGGGAGCTGTTTTTT. It codes for CASSIGTGLGAGELFF.

The genes are TRBV6-1 and TRBJ1-5; TRBD1 matches 8 bases. The length of the CDR3 is 15 residues. CDR1 and CDR2 from the germline V gene are MNHNS and SASEGT. J gave up 4 bases and V 1 base, and 3 bases lay outside the gene matches. The CDR3 reads CASSEGQGRNQPQHF. The CDR3 DNA is TGTGCCAGCAGTGAAGGACAGGGGCGAAATCAGCCCCAGCATTTT.

This chain uses TRBV7-2 with TRBJ2-4; 12 positions agree with TRBD1. The V gene's germline CDR1 is SGHTA and CDR2 FQGNSA. The junction had 10 bases not matched to a gene; V was cut back by 5 bases and J by 5 bases. CDR3 size: 17 residues. CDR3 sequence reads: CASSPTGTGGVENIQYF. The CDR3 DNA reads TGTGCCAGCAGCCCTACCGGGACAGGGGGCGTTGAAAACATTCAGTACTTC. Full variable domain (rest looked up from reference TRBV7-2 and TRBJ2-4): GAGVSQSPSNKVTEKGKDVELRCDPISGHTALYWYRQSLGQGLEFLIYFQGNSAPDKSGLPSDRFSAERTGGSVSTLTIQRTQQEDSAVYLCASSPTGTGGVENIQYFGAGTRLSVL.

In this sample, this clone turned up once. This sequence joins TRBV6-5 and TRBJ2-1; weak D call: TRBD2 (6 bases). With 6 bases removed from V and 6 bases from J, the gap between germline ends came to 15 bases. This CDR3 comprises 14 residues. Germline V gene lookup returns CDR1 MNHEY and CDR2 SVGAGI. CDR3 amino acids: CASRSTGSSNEQFF. For the CDR3, the DNA is TGTGCCAGCAGATCAACCGGGAGTTCCAATGAGCAGTTCTTC.

The rearrangement uses TRBV5-4 and TRBJ2-7; perhaps TRBD1 as D (5 bases). Trimming removed 2 bases at V and 1 base at J, with 10 bases between. CDR1 and CDR2 from the germline V gene are SGHNT and YYREEE (reference sequence). The CDR3 runs 14 residues. The CDR3 loop reads CASSFEGVSYEQYF. CDR3 coding DNA: TGTGCCAGCAGCTTCGAAGGGGTTTCCTACGAGCAGTACTTC.

The rearrangement links TRBV7-6 to TRBJ2-1; D possibly corresponds to TRBD2 (5 bases). The CDR3 spans 13 residues. Trimming removed 11 bases at V and 2 bases at J, with 13 bases between. CDR1 and CDR2 from the germline V gene are SGHVS and FNYEAQ. CDR3 amino acids: CASRERTYNEQFF. The CDR3 region has the DNA TGTGCCTCCCGGGAAAGAACCTACAATGAGCAGTTCTTC.

This chain uses TRBV5-1 with TRBJ2-3; 9 positions agree with TRBD1. Trimming cost V 4 bases and J 4 bases; bases outside gene matches: 4. The CDR3 has 14 amino acids. Germline values: CDR1 SGHRS, CDR2 YFSETQ. The CDR3 sequence: CASSRDRGSDTQYF. CDR3 DNA sequence: TGCGCCAGCAGCCGCGACAGGGGGTCAGATACGCAGTATTTT. The full variable domain, its missing parts supplied by reference TRBV5-1 and TRBJ2-3, is KAGVTQTPRYLIKTRGQQVTLSCSPISGHRSVSWYQQTPGQGLQFLFEYFSETQRNKGNFPGRFSGRQFSNSRSEMNVSTLELGDSALYLCASSRDRGSDTQYFGPGTRLTVL.

V and J are TRBV7-3 and TRBJ2-1; 10 nucleotides match TRBD2. This CDR3 region has 14 residues. Germline V gives CDR1 SGHTA, CDR2 FQGTGA. With V trimmed by 5 bases and J by 4 bases, 2 bases remained unmatched. In nucleotides, the CDR3 is TGTGCCAGCAGCGATAGCGGGGGGTACAATGAGCAGTTCTTC. Translated, it gives CASSDSGGYNEQFF.

This clone has just one count. V gene TRBV28 combines with J gene TRBJ2-3, with TRBD1 matching over 10 bases. Germline lookup yields CDR1 MDHEN and CDR2 SYDVKM. V trimming: 5 bases; J trimming: 7 bases; junction bases outside the gene matches: 6. The CDR3 runs 14 residues. This chain's CDR3 is CASSPGDRGNTQYF. The CDR3 nucleotides are TGTGCCAGCAGTCCCGGGGACAGGGGTAATACGCAGTATTTT.

This sequence joins TRBV15 and TRBJ2-3; 8 nucleotides line up with TRBD2. With V trimmed by 0 bases and J by 2 bases, 4 bases remained unmatched. Germline CDR1 and CDR2: LNHNV and YYDKDF (reference sequence). The CDR3 runs to 16 residues. CDR3 amino acids: CATSRELLAVTDTQYF. DNA of the CDR3: TGTGCCACCAGCAGAGAACTACTAGCGGTCACAGATACGCAGTATTTT.

This chain links TRBV11-2 with TRBJ2-3; no definite D call. Germline V CDR1 and CDR2: SGHAT, FQNNGV. CDR3 length: 12 amino acids. Trimming removed 0 bases from V and 4 bases from J, with 2 bases in between. The CDR3 nucleotides are TGTGCCAGCAGCTTAGACGCAGATACGCAGTATTTT. Residues: CASSLDADTQYF.

The chain employs TRBV5-1 and TRBJ2-5; 8 bases are shared with TRBD1. The germline gives CDR1 SGHRS, CDR2 YFSETQ. Trimming cost V 3 bases and J 5 bases; bases outside gene matches: 12. This CDR3 is built from 16 residues. In DNA, the CDR3 is TGCGCCAGCAGCTCCACAGCAGTTACAGGGGGGGAGACCCAGTACTTC. Residues: CASSSTAVTGGETQYF.

The gene calls are TRBV28 and TRBJ2-2, with D tentatively TRBD1 (6 bases). This CDR3 is built from 16 residues. Germline V gene lookup returns CDR1 MDHEN and CDR2 SYDVKM. V was trimmed by 2 bases and J by 6 bases, leaving 16 bases between them. The CDR3 bases are TGTGCCAGCAGTTTAATGGGGGCGCAAAAAGCCGGGGAGCTGTTTTTT. As protein: CASSLMGAQKAGELFF. Variable domain in full (rest from reference TRBV28 and TRBJ2-2): DVKVTQSSRYLVKRTGEKVFLECVQDMDHENMFWYRQDPGLGLRLIYFSYDVKMKEKGDIPEGYSVSREKKERFSLILESASTNQTSMYLCASSLMGAQKAGELFFGEGSRLTVL.

A note on this clone: One junction end disagrees with the germline gene, perhaps due to a read error. CDR3 residues: CASSFGPHF. CDR3 nucleotide sequence: TGTGCCAGCAGTTTCGGTCCTCACTTC. V is TRBV27 and J is TRBJ2-7, with D hard to call. Germline loops: CDR1 MNHEY, CDR2 SMNVEV (reference sequence). CDR3 size: 9 residues.

Of note for this clone: Other nucleotide sequences from this sample produce the same CDR3. The chain employs TRBV9 and TRBJ2-2; D remains ambiguous. This CDR3 region has 14 residues. V was shortened by 3 bases and J by 1 base, with 7 bases between the two germline ends. The V gene's germline CDR1 is SGDLS and CDR2 YYNGEE. The CDR3 nucleotides read TGTGCCAGCAGCGCGACGGGGAACACCGGGGAGCTGTTTTTT. As protein: CASSATGNTGELFF.

This clone was seen a single time. The CDR3 coding sequence is TGTGCCAGCAGCCCAGGCGGGGGGGTGTACACTGAAGCTTTCTTT. Translating gives CASSPGGGVYTEAFF. V usage is TRBV9 and J usage is TRBJ1-1; D may be TRBD1 (5 bases). V lost 4 bases to trimming and J lost 3 bases, with 16 bases between them. Germline values: CDR1 SGDLS, CDR2 YYNGEE. CDR3 size: 15 residues.

The chain recombines TRBV7-8 with TRBJ1-5; 8 bases match TRBD1. The junction had 4 bases not matched to a gene; V was cut back by 5 bases and J by 4 bases. Germline-derived CDR1 and CDR2 are SGHVS and FQNEAQ. This CDR3 contains 14 residues. The CDR3: CASSVDRDNQPQHF. The CDR3 region has the DNA TGTGCCAGCAGCGTGGACAGGGATAATCAGCCCCAGCATTTT.

The chain links TRBV4-3 to TRBJ2-7; 7 bases match TRBD1. After removal of 0 bases from V and 4 bases from J, the junction contained 3 bases not matched to a gene. The CDR3 has 14 residues. Germline CDR1 reads LGHNA; CDR2 reads YSLEER. The CDR3 spells CASSQEAGGYEQYF. The CDR3 nucleotides are TGCGCCAGCAGCCAAGAAGCAGGGGGTTACGAGCAGTACTTC.

The chain links TRBV27 to TRBJ2-1, with 7 nucleotides matching TRBD2. V lost 2 bases and J lost 5; bases outside the gene matches: 9. Looked up from germline, CDR1 is MNHEY and CDR2 is SMNVEV (reference sequence). The CDR3 spans 16 residues. DNA of the CDR3: TGTGCCAGCAGTTTAATGGGAGCGGGAACCCACAATGAGCAGTTCTTC. It translates to CASSLMGAGTHNEQFF.

This CDR3 reads CASSPRGQGDTQYF. The CDR3 coding sequence is TGTGCCAGCAGTCCCCGAGGACAGGGAGATACGCAGTATTTT. This chain joins TRBV6-6 and TRBJ2-3; 8 nucleotides agree with TRBD1. Unmatched junction bases numbered 6, after V lost 5 bases and J lost 5 bases. CDR1 is MNHNY, CDR2 SVGAGI, per germline (reference sequence). The CDR3 runs to 14 residues.

This clone turned up a few times. V is TRBV6-5 and J is TRBJ2-1, with 7 bases matching TRBD2. CDR1 is MNHEY, CDR2 SVGAGI, per germline. The V segment lost 2 bases and the J segment 0 bases; nucleotides outside the gene matches: 4. The CDR3 sequence is 16 residues long. The DNA for the CDR3 is TGTGCCAGCAGTTACAGGGACTACCCCTCCTACAATGAGCAGTTCTTC. Amino acids: CASSYRDYPSYNEQFF.

The chain uses TRBV12-5 and TRBJ2-5; TRBD2 matches 9 bases. The CDR3 spans 15 residues. V lost 6 bases and J lost 9; bases outside the gene matches: 14. Germline CDR1 LGHNT, CDR2 FRNRAP. The DNA for the CDR3 is TGTGCTAGTGGCCTTGCCACTAGCGGGTTGATGGCCCAGTACTTC. It is translated as CASGLATSGLMAQYF.

This chain joins TRBV5-1 and TRBJ2-7, with 9 nucleotides matching TRBD1. CDR3 length: 17 amino acids. Germline loops: CDR1 SGHRS, CDR2 YFSETQ. With 5 bases clipped from V and 3 bases from J, the junction kept 15 bases outside the gene matches. The CDR3 spells CASRGYRGPAVHYEQYF. The CDR3 bases are TGCGCCAGCAGAGGTTACAGGGGGCCCGCGGTTCACTACGAGCAGTACTTC. Full variable domain (remainder filled in from reference TRBV5-1 and TRBJ2-7): KAGVTQTPRYLIKTRGQQVTLSCSPISGHRSVSWYQQTPGQGLQFLFEYFSETQRNKGNFPGRFSGRQFSNSRSEMNVSTLELGDSALYLCASRGYRGPAVHYEQYFGPGTRLTVT.

The chain uses TRBV27 and TRBJ2-6; 9 bases match TRBD2. The ends lost 5 bases at V and 4 bases at J; junction bases unmatched: 9. The CDR3 runs to 17 residues. Germline V gene sequence: CDR1 MNHEY, CDR2 SMNVEV (reference sequence). This chain's CDR3 is CASSRRTSAGGANVLTF. In DNA form, the CDR3 reads TGTGCCAGCAGTCGCCGGACTAGCGCGGGGGGGGCCAACGTCCTGACTTTC.

V usage is TRBV7-9 and J usage is TRBJ1-3, with a possible D match to TRBD1 (5 bases). Per the germline V gene, CDR1 is SEHNR and CDR2 is FQNEAQ (reference sequence). The length of the CDR3 is 16 residues. V was cut by 5 bases and J by 4 bases, with 18 bases left in between. CDR3 sequence: CASSRDRNYQGNTIYF. CDR3 nucleotides: TGTGCCAGCAGCCGCGACAGAAACTATCAAGGAAACACCATATATTTT.

This rearrangement joins TRBV6-5 to TRBJ1-1, with a possible D match to TRBD1 (5 bases). The CDR3 contains 14 residues. V shed 3 bases and J shed 4 bases, with 12 bases lying between them. The germline gives CDR1 MNHEY, CDR2 SVGAGI. CDR3: CASSYRGKATEAFF. The CDR3, as DNA: TGTGCCAGCAGTTATAGGGGTAAGGCCACTGAAGCTTTCTTT.

The V call is TRBV7-2, the J call TRBJ2-2, with D possibly matching TRBD2 (5 bases). With 2 bases removed from V and 4 bases from J, the gap between germline ends came to 8 bases. The CDR3 extends over 14 amino acids. Germline V gene sequence: CDR1 SGHTA, CDR2 FQGNSA. The CDR3 DNA sequence: TGTGCCAGCAGCTTAAGAGGGTCCACCGGGGAGCTGTTTTTT. It translates to CASSLRGSTGELFF.

This chain links TRBV25-1 with TRBJ2-7; 10 positions agree with TRBD2. Per the germline V gene, CDR1 is MGHDK and CDR2 is SYGVNS. V shed 4 bases and J 6 bases; nucleotides not matched to a gene: 6. The CDR3 sequence is 14 residues long. The CDR3 coding sequence is TGTGCCAGCAGTGGACGAGCGGGGGGGAGCGAGCAGTACTTC. Its protein product is CASSGRAGGSEQYF.